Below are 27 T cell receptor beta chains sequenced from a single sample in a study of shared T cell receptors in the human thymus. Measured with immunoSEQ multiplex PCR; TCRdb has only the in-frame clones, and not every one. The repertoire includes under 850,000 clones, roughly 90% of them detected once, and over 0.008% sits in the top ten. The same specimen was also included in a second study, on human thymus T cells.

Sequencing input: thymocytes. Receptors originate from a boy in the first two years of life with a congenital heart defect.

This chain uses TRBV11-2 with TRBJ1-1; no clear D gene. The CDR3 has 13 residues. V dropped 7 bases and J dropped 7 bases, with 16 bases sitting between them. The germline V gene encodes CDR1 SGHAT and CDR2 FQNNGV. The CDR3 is CASTLVWALEAFF. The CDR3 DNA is TGTGCCAGCACCCTGGTCTGGGCTCTTGAAGCTTTCTTT.

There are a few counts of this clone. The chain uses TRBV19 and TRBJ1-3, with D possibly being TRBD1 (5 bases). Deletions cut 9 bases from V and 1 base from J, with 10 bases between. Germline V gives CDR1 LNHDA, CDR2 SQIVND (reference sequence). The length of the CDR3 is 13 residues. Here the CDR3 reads CASSKGSGNTIYF. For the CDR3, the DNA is TGTGCCAGCTCTAAGGGGTCTGGAAACACCATATATTTT.

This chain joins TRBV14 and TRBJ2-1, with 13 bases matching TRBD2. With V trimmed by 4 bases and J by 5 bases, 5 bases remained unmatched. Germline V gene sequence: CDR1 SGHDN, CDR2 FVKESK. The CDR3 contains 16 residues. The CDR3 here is CASSLTGLAGNNEQFF. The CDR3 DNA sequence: TGTGCCAGCAGCCTCACGGGACTAGCGGGAAACAATGAGCAGTTCTTC.

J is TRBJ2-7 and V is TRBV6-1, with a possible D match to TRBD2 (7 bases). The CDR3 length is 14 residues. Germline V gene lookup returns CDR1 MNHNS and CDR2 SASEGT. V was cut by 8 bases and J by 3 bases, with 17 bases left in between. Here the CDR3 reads CASGQMGGSYEQYF. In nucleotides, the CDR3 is TGTGCCAGCGGACAGATGGGGGGGAGCTACGAGCAGTACTTC.

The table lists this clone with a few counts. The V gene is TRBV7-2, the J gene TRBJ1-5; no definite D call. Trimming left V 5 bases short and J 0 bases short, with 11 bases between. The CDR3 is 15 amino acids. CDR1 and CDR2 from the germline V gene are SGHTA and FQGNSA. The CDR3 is CASSTRHDSNQPQHF. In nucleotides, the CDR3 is TGTGCCAGCAGCACCAGACACGATAGCAATCAGCCCCAGCATTTT.

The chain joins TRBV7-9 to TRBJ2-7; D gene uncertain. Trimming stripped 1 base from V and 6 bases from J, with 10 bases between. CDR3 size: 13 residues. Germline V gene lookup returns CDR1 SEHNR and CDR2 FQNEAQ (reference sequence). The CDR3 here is CASSLESRGEQYF. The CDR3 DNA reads TGTGCCAGCAGCTTAGAGTCCAGAGGCGAGCAGTACTTC.

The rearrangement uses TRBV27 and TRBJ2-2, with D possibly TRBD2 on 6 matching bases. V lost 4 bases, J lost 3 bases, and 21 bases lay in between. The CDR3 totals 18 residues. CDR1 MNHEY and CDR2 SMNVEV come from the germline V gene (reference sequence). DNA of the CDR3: TGTGCCAGCAGTTCCAAACTTACCGGGACTCCTTACACCGGGGAGCTGTTTTTT. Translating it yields CASSSKLTGTPYTGELFF.

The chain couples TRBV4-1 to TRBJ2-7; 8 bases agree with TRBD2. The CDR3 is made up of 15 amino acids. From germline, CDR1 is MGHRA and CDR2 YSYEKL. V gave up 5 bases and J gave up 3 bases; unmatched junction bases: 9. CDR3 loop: CASSTEGGGYYEQYF. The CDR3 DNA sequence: TGCGCCAGCAGCACAGAAGGCGGGGGGTACTACGAGCAGTACTTC.

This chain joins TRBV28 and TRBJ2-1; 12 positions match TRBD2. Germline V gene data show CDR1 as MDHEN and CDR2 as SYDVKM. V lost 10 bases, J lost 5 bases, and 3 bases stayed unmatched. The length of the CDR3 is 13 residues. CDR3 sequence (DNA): TGTGCCATTTGGACTAGCGGGAACAATGAGCAGTTCTTC. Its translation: CAIWTSGNNEQFF.

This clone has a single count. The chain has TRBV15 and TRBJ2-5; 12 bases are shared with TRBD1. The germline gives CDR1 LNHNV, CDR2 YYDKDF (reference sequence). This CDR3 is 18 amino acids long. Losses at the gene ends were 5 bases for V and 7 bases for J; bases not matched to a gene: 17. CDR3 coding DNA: TGTGCCACCAGCCTTCAGAAGCCCCGGGACAGGGGGCGAGGGACCCAGTACTTC. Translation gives CATSLQKPRDRGRGTQYF. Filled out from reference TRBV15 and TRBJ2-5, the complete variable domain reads DAMVIQNPRYQVTQFGKPVTLSCSQTLNHNVMYWYQQKSSQAPKLLFHYYDKDFNNEADTPDNFQSRRPNTSFCFLDIRSPGLGDTAMYLCATSLQKPRDRGRGTQYFGPGTRLLVL.

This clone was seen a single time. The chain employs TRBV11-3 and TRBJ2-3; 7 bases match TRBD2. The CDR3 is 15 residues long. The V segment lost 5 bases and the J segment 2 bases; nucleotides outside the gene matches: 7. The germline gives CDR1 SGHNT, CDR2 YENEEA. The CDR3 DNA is TGTGCCAGCAGCAGCGGGCGGGAGCTCACAGATACGCAGTATTTT. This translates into CASSSGRELTDTQYF.

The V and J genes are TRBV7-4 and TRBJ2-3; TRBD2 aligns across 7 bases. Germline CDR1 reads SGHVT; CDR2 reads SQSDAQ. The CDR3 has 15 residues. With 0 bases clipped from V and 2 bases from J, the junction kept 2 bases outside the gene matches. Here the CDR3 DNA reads TGTGCCAGCAGCTTAGCACTAGCGCCCACAGATACGCAGTATTTT. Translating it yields CASSLALAPTDTQYF. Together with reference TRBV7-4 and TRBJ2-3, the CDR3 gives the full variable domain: GAGVSQSPRYKVAKRGRDVALRCDSISGHVTLYWYRQTLGQGSEVLTYSQSDAQRDKSGRPSGRFSAERPERSVSTLKIQRTEQGDSAVYLCASSLALAPTDTQYFGPGTRLTVL.

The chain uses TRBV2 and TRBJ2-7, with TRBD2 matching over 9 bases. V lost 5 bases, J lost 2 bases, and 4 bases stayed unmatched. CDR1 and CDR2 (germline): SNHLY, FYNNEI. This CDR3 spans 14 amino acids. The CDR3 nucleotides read TGTGCCAGCAGTTTCAGCGGGGGGACCTACGAGCAGTACTTC. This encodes CASSFSGGTYEQYF.

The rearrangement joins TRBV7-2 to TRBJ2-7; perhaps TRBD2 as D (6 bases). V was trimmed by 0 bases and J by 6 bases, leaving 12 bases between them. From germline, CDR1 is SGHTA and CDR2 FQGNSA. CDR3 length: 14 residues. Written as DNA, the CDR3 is TGTGCCAGCAGCTTAGCGCCGACTAGGGGCGAGCAGTACTTC. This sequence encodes CASSLAPTRGEQYF.

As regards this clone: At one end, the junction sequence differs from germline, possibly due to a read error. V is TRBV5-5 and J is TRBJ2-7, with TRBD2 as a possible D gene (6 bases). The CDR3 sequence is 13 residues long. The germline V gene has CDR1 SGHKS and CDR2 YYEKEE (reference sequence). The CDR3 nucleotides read TGTGCCAGCAGCTTGGGGTTCGGCGGGGCCAGGGACTTC. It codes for CASSLGFGGARDF.

CDR3: CASSPSRDRGTGELFF. The DNA of the CDR3 is TGTGCCAGTAGTCCGAGCCGGGACAGGGGCACCGGGGAGCTGTTTTTT. J is TRBJ2-2 and V is TRBV19; 10 bases agree with TRBD1. CDR1 is LNHDA, CDR2 SQIVND, per germline (reference sequence). Losses at the gene ends were 5 bases for V and 4 bases for J; bases not matched to a gene: 7. This CDR3 region has 16 residues. The full variable domain, completed using reference TRBV19 and TRBJ2-2, is DGGITQSPKYLFRKEGQNVTLSCEQNLNHDAMYWYRQDPGQGLRLIYYSQIVNDFQKGDIAEGYSVSREKKESFPLTVTSAQKNPTAFYLCASSPSRDRGTGELFFGEGSRLTVL.

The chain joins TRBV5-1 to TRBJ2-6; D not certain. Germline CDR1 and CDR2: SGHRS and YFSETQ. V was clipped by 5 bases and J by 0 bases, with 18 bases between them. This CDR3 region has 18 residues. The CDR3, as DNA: TGCGCCAGCAGTTCCCCTCAGGTACCCAGCTCTGGGGCCAACGTCCTGACTTTC. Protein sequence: CASSSPQVPSSGANVLTF.

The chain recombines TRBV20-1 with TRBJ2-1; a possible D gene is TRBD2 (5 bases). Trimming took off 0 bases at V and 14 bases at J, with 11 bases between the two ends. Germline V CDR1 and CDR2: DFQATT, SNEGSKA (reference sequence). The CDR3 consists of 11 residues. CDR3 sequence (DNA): TGCAGTGCTAGAGATGGGAGCGTGGAGTTCTTC. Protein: CSARDGSVEFF.

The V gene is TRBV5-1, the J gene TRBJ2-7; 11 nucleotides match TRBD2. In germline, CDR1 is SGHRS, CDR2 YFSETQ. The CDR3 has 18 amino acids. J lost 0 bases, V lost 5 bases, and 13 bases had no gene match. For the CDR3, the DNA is TGCGCCAGCAGAATGGCGGGACTAGCGGATATGAGCTCCTACGAGCAGTACTTC. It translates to CASRMAGLADMSSYEQYF.

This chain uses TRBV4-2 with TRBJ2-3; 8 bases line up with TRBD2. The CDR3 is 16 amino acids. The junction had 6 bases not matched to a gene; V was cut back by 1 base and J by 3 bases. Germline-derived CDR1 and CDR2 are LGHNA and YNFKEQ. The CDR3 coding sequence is TGTGCCAGCAGCCAAGGTCCAGCGGGAGAAACAGATACGCAGTATTTT. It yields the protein CASSQGPAGETDTQYF.

CDR3 region: CASSQDGVGLAEHNEQFF. The CDR3 nucleotides read TGTGCCAGCAGCCAAGACGGGGTGGGACTAGCGGAACACAATGAGCAGTTCTTC. The rearrangement joins TRBV4-2 to TRBJ2-1, with 11 bases matching TRBD2. Germline V CDR1 and CDR2: LGHNA, YNFKEQ. The CDR3 has 18 amino acids. After removal of 0 bases from V and 5 bases from J, the junction contained 9 bases not matched to a gene.

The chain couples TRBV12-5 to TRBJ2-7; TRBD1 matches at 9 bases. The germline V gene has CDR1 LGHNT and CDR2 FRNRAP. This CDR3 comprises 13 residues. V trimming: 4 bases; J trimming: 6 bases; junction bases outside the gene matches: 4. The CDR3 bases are TGTGCTAGTGGTTGTTTGACAGGGGGCGAGCAGTACTTC. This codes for CASGCLTGGEQYF.

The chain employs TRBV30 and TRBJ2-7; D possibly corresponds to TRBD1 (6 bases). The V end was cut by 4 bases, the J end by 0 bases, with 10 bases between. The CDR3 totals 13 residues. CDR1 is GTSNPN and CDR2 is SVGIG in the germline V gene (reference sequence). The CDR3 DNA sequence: TGTGCCTGGAATGGGACATCCTCCTACGAGCAGTACTTC. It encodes CAWNGTSSYEQYF. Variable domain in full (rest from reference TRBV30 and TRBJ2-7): SQTIHQWPATLVQPVGSPLSLECTVEGTSNPNLYWYRQAAGRGLQLLFYSVGIGQISSEVPQNLSASRPQDRQFILSSKKLLLSDSGFYLCAWNGTSSYEQYFGPGTRLTVT.

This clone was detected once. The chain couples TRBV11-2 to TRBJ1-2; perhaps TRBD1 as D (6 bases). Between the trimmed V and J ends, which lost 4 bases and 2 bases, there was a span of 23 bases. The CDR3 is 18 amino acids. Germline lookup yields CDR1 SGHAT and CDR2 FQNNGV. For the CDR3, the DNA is TGTGCCAGCAGCTCTTTAGATTCCAACAGGGTTACGAACTATGGCTACACCTTC. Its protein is CASSSLDSNRVTNYGYTF.

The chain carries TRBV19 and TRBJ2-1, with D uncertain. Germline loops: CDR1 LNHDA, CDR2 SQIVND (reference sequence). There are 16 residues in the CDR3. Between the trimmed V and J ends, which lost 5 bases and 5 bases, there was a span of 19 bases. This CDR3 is CASSLIPPGRDNEQFF. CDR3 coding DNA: TGTGCCAGTAGTCTTATCCCGCCGGGTAGAGACAATGAGCAGTTCTTC. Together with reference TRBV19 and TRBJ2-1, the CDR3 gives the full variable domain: DGGITQSPKYLFRKEGQNVTLSCEQNLNHDAMYWYRQDPGQGLRLIYYSQIVNDFQKGDIAEGYSVSREKKESFPLTVTSAQKNPTAFYLCASSLIPPGRDNEQFFGPGTRLTVL.

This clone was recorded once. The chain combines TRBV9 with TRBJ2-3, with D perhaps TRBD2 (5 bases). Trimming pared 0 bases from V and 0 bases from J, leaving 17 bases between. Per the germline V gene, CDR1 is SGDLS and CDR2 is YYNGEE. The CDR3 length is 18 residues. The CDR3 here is CASSVATVSGQSTDTQYF. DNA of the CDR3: TGTGCCAGCAGCGTAGCTACGGTAAGCGGCCAAAGCACAGATACGCAGTATTTT.

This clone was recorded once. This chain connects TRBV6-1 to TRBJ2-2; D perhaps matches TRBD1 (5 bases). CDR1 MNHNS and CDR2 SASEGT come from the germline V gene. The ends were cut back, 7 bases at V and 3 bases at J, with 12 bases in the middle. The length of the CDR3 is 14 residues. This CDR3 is CASNTGSDTGELFF. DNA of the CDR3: TGTGCCAGCAATACAGGCTCAGACACCGGGGAGCTGTTTTTT.